This TCR beta chain comes out of a study of tissue T cells after allogeneic stem cell transplantation. Note on this clone: The gene names given are mouse names. The CDR3 end is not reached by the read, which stops 1 residue before it; the germline J gene fills it in.

CDR1 is LGHDT, CDR2 YNNKQL, per germline (reference sequence). The V and J ends lost 4 bases and 4 bases, in that order; junction bases with no gene match: 1. The CDR3 covers 12 residues. TCRdb's table, derived via immunoSEQ multiplex PCR, lists solely in-frame clones and lacks some. The sample includes some 7,600 clones, approximately 48% of them seen just once. The time point was: mouse harvest day 7 after allogeneic transplant. Each mouse received 10^7 T-cell-depleted marrow cells plus 10^6 splenic CD5+ T cells by tail vein. This mouse GVHD model was MHC-mismatched B6 to BALB/c, profiled day 7 or 14.

The sample was gut tissue. The chain uses TRBV4 and TRBJ2-7; 7 nucleotides align to TRBD2. This receptor was identified in a female BALB/c mouse given C57BL/6 T cells with graft-versus-host disease after an allogeneic hematopoietic cell transplant. The CDR3 protein is CASSLTGYEQYF. The covered CDR3 bases are TGTGCCAGCAGCTTGACTGGGTATGAACAGTAC.